This entry lists 3 T cell receptor beta chains sequenced from one sample in a study of cytomegalovirus exposure and HLA in healthy donors. The PCR made use of 60 Vbeta and 13 Jbeta primers. The assay was immunoSEQ multiplex PCR, and TCRdb's table has in-frame clones only and misses some. The sample gives roughly 160,000 clones, almost 80% of which show up once; around 1.3% is in the top ten. The sample consisted of PBMCs. The receptors were gathered from a woman between 45 and 60 years old in good health and CMV-seronegative.

The rearrangement uses TRBV25-1 and TRBJ1-1, with 9 bases lining up with TRBD1. The CDR3 length is 15 residues. Germline CDR1 MGHDK, CDR2 SYGVNS. J was trimmed by 5 bases and V by 3 bases; bases with no gene match: 7. The chain's CDR3 is CASSDGGQGRTEAFF. For the CDR3, the DNA is TGTGCCAGCAGTGATGGGGGACAGGGACGAACTGAAGCTTTCTTT.

This rearrangement joins TRBV7-9 to TRBJ1-2, with a possible D match to TRBD1 (6 bases). The CDR3 loop spans 14 amino acids. From germline, CDR1 is SEHNR and CDR2 FQNEAQ (reference sequence). Trimming took off 2 bases at V and 4 bases at J, with 11 bases between the two ends. The CDR3 is CASSLSTGFYGYTF. In nucleotides, the CDR3 is TGTGCCAGCAGCTTATCAACAGGGTTCTATGGCTACACCTTC.

The chain joins TRBV5-8 to TRBJ2-1; 8 positions agree with TRBD2. The CDR3 has 18 amino acids. Unmatched junction bases numbered 11, after V lost 2 bases and J lost 1 base. CDR1 and CDR2 from the germline V gene are SGHTS and YDEGEE. The DNA of the CDR3 is TGTGCCAGCAGCTTTTCCCCAACAAGCGGGAGTTCCTACAATGAGCAGTTCTTC. This encodes CASSFSPTSGSSYNEQFF.